The 31 T cell receptor beta chains given below trace back to one sample, sequenced in a study of blood T cell repertoires in COVID-19. Assay used: immunoSEQ multiplex PCR; TCRdb lists only in-frame clones, some missing. The table lists roughly 150,000 clones, 84% of them singletons. Sequenced input: PBMCs or T cells enriched from blood (not recorded which). The receptors were gathered from a man in his fifties in a cohort exposed to, infected with or recovered from COVID-19 (not recorded which).

This chain connects TRBV10-1 to TRBJ2-1; 9 bases match TRBD1. The V and J ends lost 3 bases and 14 bases, in that order; junction bases with no gene match: 5. CDR1 is WNHNN, CDR2 SYGVQD, per germline (reference sequence). The CDR3 extends over 12 amino acids. CDR3 residues: CASSESDRGEFF. The CDR3 DNA is TGCGCCAGCAGTGAATCCGACAGGGGGGAGTTCTTC.

The chain has TRBV19 and TRBJ1-5, with a possible D match to TRBD1 (5 bases). Trimming took 3 bases from V and 4 from J, leaving 13 bases between them. Germline V gene lookup returns CDR1 LNHDA and CDR2 SQIVND (reference sequence). The length of the CDR3 is 15 residues. The CDR3 is CASSMAGSLNQPQHF. In DNA, the CDR3 is TGTGCCAGTAGTATGGCAGGGTCCTTAAATCAGCCCCAGCATTTT.

This chain uses TRBV3-1 (or the pseudogene TRBV3-2) with TRBJ1-1; possibly TRBD1 for D (5 bases). Germline V CDR1 and CDR2: LGHDT, YNNKEL (reference sequence). The CDR3 runs to 14 residues. Trimming stripped 4 bases from V and 0 bases from J, with 9 bases between. This CDR3 reads CASSRQLLNTEAFF. The DNA for the CDR3 is TGTGCCAGCAGCCGACAGTTGCTGAACACTGAAGCTTTCTTT.

The chain employs TRBV24-1 and TRBJ2-1, with 10 bases fitting TRBD1. Germline CDR1 is KGHDR and CDR2 is SFDVKD. This CDR3 has 18 residues. J was trimmed by 0 bases and V by 4 bases; bases with no gene match: 8. As DNA, the CDR3 is TGTGCCACCAGTGACCCCGGGACAGGGGCAAGCTCCTACAATGAGCAGTTCTTC. Its protein is CATSDPGTGASSYNEQFF.

V usage is TRBV24-1 and J usage is TRBJ2-3; TRBD1 agrees at 9 bases. The CDR3 extends over 17 amino acids. Germline assignment: CDR1 KGHDR and CDR2 SFDVKD. The V gene end was trimmed by 4 bases and the J gene end by 0 bases; junction bases not matched to a gene: 7. The CDR3 DNA reads TGTGCCACCAGTGAGACCGGGACAGGGCTAAGCACAGATACGCAGTATTTT. Encoded protein: CATSETGTGLSTDTQYF.

V gene TRBV19 combines with J gene TRBJ2-7, with a possible D match to TRBD2 (5 bases). The CDR3 length is 15 residues. CDR1 and CDR2 from the germline V gene are LNHDA and SQIVND (reference sequence). The V end was cut by 0 bases, the J end by 6 bases, with 15 bases between. The CDR3 is CASSIDGVPRGEQYF. CDR3 in DNA: TGTGCCAGTAGTATAGACGGAGTGCCCCGGGGCGAGCAGTACTTC.

The table lists this clone with many counts. The chain employs TRBV4-1 and TRBJ1-5; D not certain. The CDR3 covers 15 residues. CDR1 and CDR2 from the germline V gene are MGHRA and YSYEKL. V lost 3 bases and J lost 7, with 16 bases in between. The CDR3 sequence is CASSHSESGSQPQHF. The CDR3 DNA follows: TGCGCCAGCAGCCACTCAGAGTCAGGATCACAGCCCCAGCATTTT.

The chain recombines TRBV21-1 with TRBJ2-7; the D call in the table, TRBD1, was not verified against the DNA. TRBV21-1 is designated a pseudogene. The CDR3 loop spans 14 amino acids. The CDR3 spells CASTYDRFSYEQYF. CDR3 DNA sequence: TGTGCCAGCACCTATGACAGGTTCTCCTACGAGCAGTACTTC.

The CDR3 is CASSLGQGTSYNEQFF. As DNA, the CDR3 is TGTGCCAGCAGCCTGGGACAGGGTACCTCCTACAATGAGCAGTTCTTC. V and J are TRBV28 and TRBJ2-1; 9 positions agree with TRBD1. The germline gives CDR1 MDHEN, CDR2 SYDVKM. The trim removed 6 bases at V and 0 bases at J, leaving 6 bases unmatched. This CDR3 spans 16 amino acids.

The rearrangement joins TRBV19 to TRBJ2-1, with 9 bases matching TRBD1. Germline CDR1 LNHDA, CDR2 SQIVND (reference sequence). There are 16 residues in the CDR3. The ends lost 5 bases at V and 3 bases at J; junction bases unmatched: 8. CDR3 sequence: CASSLGQGTDYNEQFF. The CDR3 nucleotides read TGTGCCAGTAGTTTAGGACAGGGGACTGACTACAATGAGCAGTTCTTC.

The rearrangement links TRBV7-2 to TRBJ1-1; D remains unclear. This CDR3 comprises 14 residues. The germline gives CDR1 SGHTA, CDR2 FQGNSA. V lost 2 bases to trimming and J lost 1 base, with 8 bases between them. The CDR3, as DNA: TGTGCCAGCAGCTTATTGGTCGGGAACACTGAAGCTTTCTTT. Encoded protein: CASSLLVGNTEAFF.

V and J are TRBV5-8 and TRBJ1-5; 7 bases fit TRBD1. The CDR3 totals 18 residues. The V and J ends lost 4 bases and 1 base, in that order; junction bases with no gene match: 14. CDR1 SGHTS and CDR2 YDEGEE come from the germline V gene. Here the CDR3 reads CASSADFRQGLSNQPQHF. In DNA, the CDR3 is TGTGCCAGCAGCGCCGACTTCAGACAGGGTTTAAGCAATCAGCCCCAGCATTTT.

The rearrangement uses TRBV3-1 (or the pseudogene TRBV3-2) and TRBJ1-1; unclear D gene. The CDR3 has 14 residues. Germline-derived CDR1 and CDR2 are LGHDT and YNNKEL (reference sequence). Trimming took 0 bases from V and 1 from J, leaving 6 bases between them. The CDR3 bases are TGTGCCAGCAGCCAAGACCTAAAGAACACTGAAGCTTTCTTT. It translates to CASSQDLKNTEAFF.

This chain uses TRBV6-5 with TRBJ1-1; D gene unclear. Germline V CDR1 and CDR2: MNHEY, SVGAGI. The CDR3 covers 12 residues. The ends were cut back, 8 bases at V and 8 bases at J, with 15 bases in the middle. The CDR3 spells CASSFPNREAFF. The CDR3 bases are TGTGCCAGCTCCTTTCCCAACCGGGAAGCTTTCTTT.

This clone showed up just once. The DNA for the CDR3 is TGTGCCAGCAGCTCCTCCACCGGGGAGCTGTTTTTT. Amino acid sequence: CASSSSTGELFF. The chain couples TRBV7-9 to TRBJ2-2; no reliable D call. V was pared by 4 bases and J by 4 bases, with 4 bases between. The CDR3 loop spans 12 amino acids. In germline, CDR1 is SEHNR, CDR2 FQNEAQ (reference sequence).

The DNA of the CDR3 is TGTGCCAGCTCAACGGGACAGTATTACGAGCAGTACTTC. Its protein product is CASSTGQYYEQYF. The rearrangement joins TRBV18 to TRBJ2-7, with TRBD1 matching over 7 bases. The J segment lost 4 bases and the V segment lost 5 bases, leaving 5 bases of the junction unmatched. This CDR3 contains 13 residues. In germline, CDR1 is KGHSH, CDR2 LQKENI.

This chain connects TRBV10-3 to TRBJ1-1; D possibly corresponds to TRBD1 (6 bases). The CDR3 is made up of 12 amino acids. Germline CDR1 is ENHRY and CDR2 is SYGVKD. Deletions cut 0 bases from V and 10 bases from J, with 9 bases between. The CDR3 reads CAISESPTGAFF. The CDR3 region has the DNA TGTGCCATCAGTGAGTCGCCGACAGGAGCTTTCTTT.

The chain joins TRBV10-3 to TRBJ2-1, with 13 bases fitting TRBD2. Germline CDR1 is ENHRY and CDR2 is SYGVKD. The CDR3 length is 15 residues. The junction had 1 base not matched to a gene; V was cut back by 0 bases and J by 8 bases. DNA of the CDR3: TGTGCCATCAGTGAGTCGGGACTAGCGGGGCATGAGCAGTTCTTC. This gives the protein CAISESGLAGHEQFF.

The J gene is TRBJ2-2, the V gene TRBV12-5; D is unclear. CDR3 size: 11 residues. V lost 6 bases to trimming and J lost 8 bases, with 7 bases between them. Germline-derived CDR1 and CDR2 are LGHNT and FRNRAP. The CDR3 bases are TGTGCTAGTGGCCAGACTGGGGAGCTGTTTTTT. This sequence encodes CASGQTGELFF.

The chain links TRBV9 to TRBJ2-3; TRBD2 agrees at 10 bases. Losses at the gene ends were 1 base for V and 1 base for J; bases not matched to a gene: 0. Germline CDR1 and CDR2: SGDLS and YYNGEE. The CDR3 has 15 amino acids. The chain's CDR3 is CASSVLAGGTDTQYF. Written as DNA, the CDR3 is TGTGCCAGCAGCGTACTAGCGGGGGGCACAGATACGCAGTATTTT.

The chain employs TRBV10-2 and TRBJ1-6, with 8 nucleotides matching TRBD1. There are 15 residues in the CDR3. The ends lost 0 bases at V and 9 bases at J; junction bases unmatched: 4. Germline V CDR1 and CDR2: WSHSY, SAAADI. CDR3 amino acids: CASSESETGVSPLHF. The CDR3 DNA reads as TGCGCCAGCAGTGAGTCTGAGACAGGGGTTTCACCCCTCCACTTT.

This clone was counted between two and nine times. The rearrangement joins TRBV27 to TRBJ2-1, with TRBD2 identical over 9 bases. This CDR3 spans 14 amino acids. The V and J ends lost 7 bases and 7 bases, in that order; junction bases with no gene match: 8. Germline V gene lookup returns CDR1 MNHEY and CDR2 SMNVEV (reference sequence). The CDR3 reads CASTPGLAGNEQFF. As DNA, the CDR3 is TGTGCCAGCACCCCTGGGCTAGCGGGGAATGAGCAGTTCTTC.

A few counts support this clone. CDR3 residues: CASSPGMSYGYTF. The CDR3 coding sequence is TGTGCCAGCAGCCCGGGGATGAGCTATGGCTACACCTTC. This chain joins TRBV7-2 and TRBJ1-2, with D uncertain. CDR1 and CDR2 (germline): SGHTA, FQGNSA. The CDR3 is 13 amino acids. The V end lost 5 bases, the J end lost 4 bases, and 11 bases lay between the germline ends.

This clone appeared once. The V and J genes are TRBV5-4 and TRBJ2-1; 11 positions match TRBD2. The CDR3 runs 16 residues. Per germline, CDR1 SGHNT and CDR2 YYREEE (reference sequence). The V and J ends lost 0 bases and 6 bases, in that order; junction bases with no gene match: 5. CDR3 DNA sequence: TGTGCCAGCAGCTTGGTCCCTAGCGGGAGGCTCAATGAGCAGTTCTTC. Its translation: CASSLVPSGRLNEQFF.

J is TRBJ1-5 and V is TRBV19; the match to TRBD1 covers 7 bases. The CDR3 consists of 16 residues. Trimming removed 3 bases from V and 5 bases from J; junction bases left unmatched: 10. Germline V gene data show CDR1 as LNHDA and CDR2 as SQIVND (reference sequence). CDR3 protein: CASSISLTGSHQPQHF. CDR3 coding DNA: TGTGCCAGTAGTATCAGCCTGACAGGGTCGCATCAGCCCCAGCATTTT.

The chain is built from TRBV5-1 and TRBJ2-3, with TRBD1 identical over 8 bases. The CDR3 covers 17 residues. The trim removed 4 bases at V and 0 bases at J, leaving 10 bases unmatched. Germline lookup yields CDR1 SGHRS and CDR2 YFSETQ. CDR3 DNA: TGCGCCAGCAGCCTCACACCAGGGGGCGGGAGCACAGATACGCAGTATTTT. Amino acid sequence: CASSLTPGGGSTDTQYF.

The chain joins TRBV19 to TRBJ2-1, with TRBD2 as a possible D gene (5 bases). Trimming stripped 3 bases from V and 10 bases from J, with 10 bases between. The CDR3 runs to 12 residues. Germline CDR1 reads LNHDA; CDR2 reads SQIVND (reference sequence). This CDR3 reads CASSMPPGEQFF. The CDR3 DNA follows: TGTGCCAGTAGTATGCCCCCGGGGGAGCAGTTCTTC.

V and J are TRBV5-5 and TRBJ2-7, with D possibly matching TRBD1 (5 bases). CDR3 length equals 12 residues. The V and J ends lost 2 bases and 3 bases respectively, with 6 bases between them. CDR1 is SGHKS, CDR2 YYEKEE, per germline (reference sequence). DNA for the CDR3: TGTGCCAGCAGCTTACAGGACTACGAGCAGTACTTC. Translating gives CASSLQDYEQYF.

This clone has just a few counts. This CDR3 reads CASSLNRGHGYTF. The CDR3 region has the DNA TGTGCCAGCAGTTTAAACAGGGGGCATGGCTACACCTTC. The rearrangement links TRBV28 to TRBJ1-2; 9 bases agree with TRBD1. V shed 2 bases and J 6 bases; nucleotides not matched to a gene: 1. Per germline, CDR1 MDHEN and CDR2 SYDVKM. The CDR3 runs to 13 residues.

The chain is built from TRBV18 and TRBJ2-7; 11 nucleotides match TRBD1. The germline V gene encodes CDR1 KGHSH and CDR2 LQKENI. This CDR3 region has 16 residues. With V trimmed by 3 bases and J by 6 bases, 10 bases remained unmatched. The CDR3 sequence is CASSPRLGQGAIEQYF. The CDR3 coding sequence is TGTGCCAGCTCACCGCGGCTTGGACAGGGGGCTATCGAGCAGTACTTC.

The chain couples TRBV30 to TRBJ1-3; 8 bases agree with TRBD1. V was pared by 5 bases and J by 4 bases, with 7 bases of the junction left unmatched. Germline CDR1 and CDR2: GTSNPN and SVGIG (reference sequence). CDR3 length: 14 amino acids. This CDR3 is CAWGYRDRGNTIYF. The CDR3 bases are TGTGCCTGGGGATACCGGGACAGGGGAAACACCATATATTTT.